The 10 T cell receptor beta chains presented below share a single source sample, sequenced in a study of T cell changes during pregnancy in multiple sclerosis. The repertoire was sequenced with immunoSEQ multiplex PCR; TCRdb's copy has only in-frame clones and lacks some. The table records about 99,000 clones, roughly 92% of them present only once. Source: peripheral blood, taken after pregnancy. These receptors all stem from a female donor with multiple sclerosis, enrolled in a pregnancy study.

This clone was observed a single time. The chain recombines TRBV12-2 with TRBJ2-7; TRBD1 is the table's D call and was not checked against the DNA. TRBV12-2 is labeled a pseudogene. The CDR3 is 12 residues long. The CDR3 nucleotides are TGTGCAAGTCGCCTGACAGGAAACGAGCAGTACTTC. This gives the protein CASRLTGNEQYF.

CDR3 amino acids: CASSSGLAGVRNEQFF. DNA for the CDR3: TGTGCCAGCAGCTCTGGACTAGCGGGAGTACGCAATGAGCAGTTCTTC. V is TRBV7-8 and J is TRBJ2-1; TRBD2 matches 13 bases. The V and J ends lost 4 bases and 6 bases, in that order; junction bases with no gene match: 6. Germline CDR1 is SGHVS and CDR2 is FQNEAQ. This CDR3 is built from 16 residues.

In its sample, this clone was seen once. This chain uses TRBV29-1 with TRBJ1-1, with D unclear. There are 11 residues in the CDR3. V lost 4 bases, J lost 8 bases, and 11 bases lay in between. The V gene's germline CDR1 is SQVTM and CDR2 ANQGSEA. CDR3 amino acids: CSVGEGREAFF. CDR3 sequence (DNA): TGCAGCGTTGGGGAGGGCAGGGAAGCTTTCTTT.

The chain links TRBV2 to TRBJ1-2, with D unresolved. The V gene lost 4 bases and the J gene lost 4 bases, with 10 bases spanning the gap. Germline CDR1 reads SNHLY; CDR2 reads FYNNEI. CDR3 size: 13 residues. Here the CDR3 DNA reads TGTGCCAGCAGTGGCTCACAGTCCTATGGCTACACCTTC. Its translation is CASSGSQSYGYTF. Supplemented by reference TRBV2 and TRBJ1-2, the full variable domain reads EPEVTQTPSHQVTQMGQEVILRCVPISNHLYFYWYRQILGQKVEFLVSFYNNEISEKSEIFDDQFSVERPDGSNFTLKIRSTKLEDSAMYFCASSGSQSYGYTFGSGTRLTVV.

V is TRBV19 and J is TRBJ1-5, with no clear D. Per germline, CDR1 LNHDA and CDR2 SQIVND (reference sequence). The CDR3 loop spans 13 amino acids. Trimming removed 5 bases at V and 3 bases at J, with 8 bases between. CDR3 sequence (DNA): TGTGCCAGTAGTGGCCGTATCAATCAGCCCCAGCATTTT. It codes for CASSGRINQPQHF.

This clone was seen only once. The junction departs from the called germline gene at one end, perhaps through a read error. The CDR3 loop reads CASSLVLAGGPEIF. The CDR3 DNA reads as TGTGCCAGCAGCTTAGTTCTAGCGGGAGGGCCGGAAATATTC. The V call is TRBV7-2, the J call TRBJ2-7; 12 bases are a match to TRBD2. CDR3 size: 14 residues. Germline V lookup: CDR1 SGHTA, CDR2 FQGNSA.

The rearrangement joins TRBV7-9 to TRBJ1-2, with TRBD1 identical over 9 bases. Germline V gene lookup returns CDR1 SEHNR and CDR2 FQNEAQ (reference sequence). V trimming: 5 bases; J trimming: 2 bases; junction bases outside the gene matches: 9. The CDR3 loop spans 16 amino acids. The CDR3 sequence: CASSHEQGAKNYGYTF. In DNA form, the CDR3 reads TGTGCCAGCAGCCACGAACAGGGGGCGAAAAACTATGGCTACACCTTC.

This clone was observed a single time. CDR3 sequence (DNA): TGTGCCAGCACCCCTTCGAGCGCTCGCCAAGAGACCCAGTACTTC. Protein sequence: CASTPSSARQETQYF. The gene calls are TRBV18 and TRBJ2-5; no clear D. CDR1 is KGHSH, CDR2 LQKENI, per germline. Trimming removed 8 bases at V and 1 base at J, with 17 bases between. This CDR3 region has 15 residues.

V gene TRBV12-5 combines with J gene TRBJ1-1; 7 nucleotides agree with TRBD1. The length of the CDR3 is 16 residues. The J segment lost 1 base and the V segment lost 0 bases, leaving 5 bases of the junction unmatched. Per the germline V gene, CDR1 is LGHNT and CDR2 is FRNRAP. This chain's CDR3 is CASGLVTGATNTEAFF. CDR3 coding DNA: TGTGCTAGTGGTTTGGTAACAGGGGCGACGAACACTGAAGCTTTCTTT.

The J gene is TRBJ2-3, the V gene TRBV18; TRBD2 matches 11 bases. Germline CDR1 and CDR2: KGHSH and LQKENI. With 3 bases clipped from V and 12 bases from J, the junction kept 14 bases outside the gene matches. The CDR3 has 16 residues. This chain's CDR3 is CASSPSPGLAELHQYF. As DNA, the CDR3 is TGTGCCAGCTCACCTTCCCCGGGACTAGCGGAGCTCCACCAGTATTTT.